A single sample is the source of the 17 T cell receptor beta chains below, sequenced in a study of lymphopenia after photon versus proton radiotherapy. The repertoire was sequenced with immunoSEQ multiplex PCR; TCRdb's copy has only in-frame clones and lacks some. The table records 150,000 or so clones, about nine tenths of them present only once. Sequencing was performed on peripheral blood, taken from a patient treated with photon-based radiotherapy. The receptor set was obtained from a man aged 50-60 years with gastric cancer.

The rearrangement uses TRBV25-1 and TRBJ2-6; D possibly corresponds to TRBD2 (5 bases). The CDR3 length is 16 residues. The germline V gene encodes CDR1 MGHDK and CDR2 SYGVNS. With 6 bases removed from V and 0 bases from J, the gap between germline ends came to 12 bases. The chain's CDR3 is CASRDSVGSGANVLTF. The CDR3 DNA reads TGTGCCAGCAGGGACTCGGTGGGCTCTGGGGCCAACGTCCTGACTTTC. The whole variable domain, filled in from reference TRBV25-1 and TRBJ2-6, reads EADIYQTPRYLVIGTGKKITLECSQTMGHDKMYWYQQDPGMELHLIHYSYGVNSTEKGDLSSESTVSRIRTEHFPLTLESARPSHTSQYLCASRDSVGSGANVLTFGAGSRLTVL.

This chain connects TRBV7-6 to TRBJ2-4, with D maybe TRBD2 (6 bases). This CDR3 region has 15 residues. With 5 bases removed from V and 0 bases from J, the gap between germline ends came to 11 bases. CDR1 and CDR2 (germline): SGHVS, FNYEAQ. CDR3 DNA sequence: TGTGCCAGCAGCCCGGGGGTACTAGCCAAAAACATTCAGTACTTC. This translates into CASSPGVLAKNIQYF.

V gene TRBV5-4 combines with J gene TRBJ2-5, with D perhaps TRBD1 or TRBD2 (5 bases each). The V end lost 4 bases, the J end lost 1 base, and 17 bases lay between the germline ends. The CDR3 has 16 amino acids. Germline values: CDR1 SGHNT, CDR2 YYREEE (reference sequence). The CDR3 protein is CASSVGPLSPQETQYF. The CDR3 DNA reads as TGTGCCAGCAGCGTGGGACCGCTGAGTCCCCAAGAGACCCAGTACTTC. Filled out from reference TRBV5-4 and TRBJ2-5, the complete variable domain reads ETGVTQSPTHLIKTRGQQVTLRCSSQSGHNTVSWYQQALGQGPQFIFQYYREEENGRGNFPPRFSGLQFPNYSSELNVNALELDDSALYLCASSVGPLSPQETQYFGPGTRLLVL.

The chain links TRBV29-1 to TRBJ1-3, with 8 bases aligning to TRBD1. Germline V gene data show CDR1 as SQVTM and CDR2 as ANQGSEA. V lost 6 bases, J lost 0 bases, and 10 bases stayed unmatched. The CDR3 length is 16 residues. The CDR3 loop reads CSVGDRLPGSGNTIYF. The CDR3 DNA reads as TGCAGCGTCGGGGACAGGCTCCCTGGCTCTGGAAACACCATATATTTT. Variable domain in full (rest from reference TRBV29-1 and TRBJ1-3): SAVISQKPSRDICQRGTSLTIQCQVDSQVTMMFWYRQQPGQSLTLIATANQGSEATYESGFVIDKFPISRPNLTFSTLTVSNMSPEDSSIYLCSVGDRLPGSGNTIYFGEGSWLTVV.

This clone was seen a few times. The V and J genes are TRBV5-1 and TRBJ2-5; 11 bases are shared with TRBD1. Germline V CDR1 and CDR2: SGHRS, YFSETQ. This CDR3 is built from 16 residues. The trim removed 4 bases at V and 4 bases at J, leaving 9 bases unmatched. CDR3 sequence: CASSPDRGRGRETQYF. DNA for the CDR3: TGCGCCAGCAGCCCGGACAGGGGGCGAGGGAGAGAGACCCAGTACTTC. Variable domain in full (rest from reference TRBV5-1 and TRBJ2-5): KAGVTQTPRYLIKTRGQQVTLSCSPISGHRSVSWYQQTPGQGLQFLFEYFSETQRNKGNFPGRFSGRQFSNSRSEMNVSTLELGDSALYLCASSPDRGRGRETQYFGPGTRLLVL.

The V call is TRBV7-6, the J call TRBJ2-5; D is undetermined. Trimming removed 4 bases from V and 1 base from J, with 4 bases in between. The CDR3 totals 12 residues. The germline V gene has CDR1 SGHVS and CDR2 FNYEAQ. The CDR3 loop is CASSYRQETQYF. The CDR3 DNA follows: TGTGCCAGCAGCTACCGCCAAGAGACCCAGTACTTC.

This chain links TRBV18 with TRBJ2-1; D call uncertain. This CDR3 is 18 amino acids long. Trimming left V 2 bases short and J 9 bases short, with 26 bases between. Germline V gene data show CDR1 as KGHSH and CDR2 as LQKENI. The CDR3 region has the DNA TGTGCCAGCTCACCAAGCTCATCGTACAGTAGAAACAATGGTGAGCAGTTCTTC. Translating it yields CASSPSSSYSRNNGEQFF.

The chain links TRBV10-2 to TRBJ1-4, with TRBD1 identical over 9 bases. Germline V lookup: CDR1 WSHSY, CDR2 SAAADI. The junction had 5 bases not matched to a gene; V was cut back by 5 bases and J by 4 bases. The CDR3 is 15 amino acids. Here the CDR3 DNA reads TGCGCCAGCAGTCCTGGGACAGGGAATAATGAAAAACTGTTTTTT. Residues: CASSPGTGNNEKLFF.

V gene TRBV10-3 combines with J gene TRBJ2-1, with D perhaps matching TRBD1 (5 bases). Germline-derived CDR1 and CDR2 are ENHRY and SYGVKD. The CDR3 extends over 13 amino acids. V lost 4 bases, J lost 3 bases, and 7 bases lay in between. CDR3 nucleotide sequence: TGTGCCATCAGTGTTGACAGCTACAATGAGCAGTTCTTC. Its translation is CAISVDSYNEQFF.

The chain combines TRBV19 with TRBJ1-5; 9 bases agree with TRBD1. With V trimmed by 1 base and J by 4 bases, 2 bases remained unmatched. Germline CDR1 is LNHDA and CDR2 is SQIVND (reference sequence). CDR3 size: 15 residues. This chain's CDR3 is CASSIGGQGNQPQHF. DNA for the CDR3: TGTGCCAGTAGTATAGGGGGACAGGGAAATCAGCCCCAGCATTTT.

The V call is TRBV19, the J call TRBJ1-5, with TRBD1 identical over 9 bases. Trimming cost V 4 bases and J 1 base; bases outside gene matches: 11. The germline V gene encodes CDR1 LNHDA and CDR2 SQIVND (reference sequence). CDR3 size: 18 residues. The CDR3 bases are TGTGCCAGTAGTAAGGGGGACAGGGTCCTCCGGAGCAATCAGCCCCAGCATTTT. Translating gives CASSKGDRVLRSNQPQHF.

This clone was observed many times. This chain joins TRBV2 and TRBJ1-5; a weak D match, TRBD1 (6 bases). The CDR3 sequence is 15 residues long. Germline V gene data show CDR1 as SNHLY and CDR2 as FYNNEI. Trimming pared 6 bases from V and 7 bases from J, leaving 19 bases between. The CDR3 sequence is CASRGGGLKVQPQHF. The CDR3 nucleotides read TGTGCCAGCAGGGGAGGGGGGCTTAAGGTGCAGCCCCAGCATTTT.

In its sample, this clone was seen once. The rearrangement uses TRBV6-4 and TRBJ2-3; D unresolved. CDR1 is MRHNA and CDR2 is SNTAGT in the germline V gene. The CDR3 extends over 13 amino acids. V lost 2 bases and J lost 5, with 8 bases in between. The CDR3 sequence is CASSDQSLDTQYF. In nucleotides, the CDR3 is TGTGCCAGCAGTGACCAGTCCTTAGATACGCAGTATTTT.

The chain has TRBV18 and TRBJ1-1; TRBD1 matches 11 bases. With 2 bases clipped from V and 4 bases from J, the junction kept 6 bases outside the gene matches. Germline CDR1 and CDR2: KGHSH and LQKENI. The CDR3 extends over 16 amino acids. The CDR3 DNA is TGTGCCAGCTCACCATGGGGACAGGGGGTCCCCACTGAAGCTTTCTTT. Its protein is CASSPWGQGVPTEAFF.

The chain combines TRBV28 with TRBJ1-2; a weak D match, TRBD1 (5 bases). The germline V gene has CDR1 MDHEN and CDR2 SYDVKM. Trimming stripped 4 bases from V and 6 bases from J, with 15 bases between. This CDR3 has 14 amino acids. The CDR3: CASSSPGGSDGYTF. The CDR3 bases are TGTGCCAGCAGTTCCCCGGGGGGGTCGGATGGCTACACCTTC.

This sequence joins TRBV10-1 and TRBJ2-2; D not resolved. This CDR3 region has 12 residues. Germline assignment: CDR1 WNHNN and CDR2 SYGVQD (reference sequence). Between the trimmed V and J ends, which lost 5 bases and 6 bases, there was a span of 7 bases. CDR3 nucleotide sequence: TGCGCCAGCAGTCGGGCGGCCGGGGAGCTGTTTTTT. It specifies CASSRAAGELFF.

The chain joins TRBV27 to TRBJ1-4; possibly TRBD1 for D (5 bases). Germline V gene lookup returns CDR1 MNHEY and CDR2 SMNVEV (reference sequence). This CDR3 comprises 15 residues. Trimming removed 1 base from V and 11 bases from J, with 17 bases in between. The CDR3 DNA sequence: TGTGCCAGCAGTTTATACGGAGGACACGGGGAGAAACTGTTTTTT. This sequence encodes CASSLYGGHGEKLFF.